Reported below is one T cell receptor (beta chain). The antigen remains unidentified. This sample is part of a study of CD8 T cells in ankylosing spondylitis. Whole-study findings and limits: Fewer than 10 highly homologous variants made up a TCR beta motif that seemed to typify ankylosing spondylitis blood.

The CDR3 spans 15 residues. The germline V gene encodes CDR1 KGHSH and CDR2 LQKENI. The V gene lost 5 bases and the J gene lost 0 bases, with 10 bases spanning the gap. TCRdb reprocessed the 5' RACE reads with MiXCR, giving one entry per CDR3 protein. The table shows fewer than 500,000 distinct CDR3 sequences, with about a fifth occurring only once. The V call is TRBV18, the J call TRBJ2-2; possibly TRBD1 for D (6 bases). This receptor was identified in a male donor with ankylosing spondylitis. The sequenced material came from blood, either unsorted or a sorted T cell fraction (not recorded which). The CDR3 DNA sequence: TGTGCCAGCTCAAGGACAGATCCGAACACCGGGGAGCTGTTTTTT. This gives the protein CASSRTDPNTGELFF.